The 14 T cell receptor beta chains below all came from one sample that was sequenced in a study of cytomegalovirus exposure and HLA in healthy donors. PCR was performed using 60 Vbeta and 13 Jbeta primers. The data were produced by immunoSEQ multiplex PCR, yet TCRdb's version contains in-frame clones alone and is incomplete. The sample lists more than 100,000 clones, 76% occurring once. Material: PBMCs. The receptor set was obtained from a female donor in good health and CMV-seropositive.

The chain is built from TRBV11-2 and TRBJ2-5; possibly TRBD1 for D (5 bases). V lost 1 base and J lost 2, with 14 bases in between. CDR3 length: 16 amino acids. Germline CDR1 is SGHAT and CDR2 is FQNNGV. The chain's CDR3 is CASSLVVTAVQETQYF. CDR3 DNA: TGTGCCAGCAGCTTAGTGGTGACAGCCGTACAAGAGACCCAGTACTTC.

The chain recombines TRBV28 with TRBJ2-7, with D possibly being TRBD1 (5 bases). The CDR3 runs to 10 residues. Germline V lookup: CDR1 MDHEN, CDR2 SYDVKM. Trimming removed 8 bases at V and 7 bases at J, with 9 bases between. DNA of the CDR3: TGTGCCAGCGGACAAGCTGAGCAGTACTTC. Translated: CASGQAEQYF.

The chain joins TRBV4-1 to TRBJ2-1, with 9 nucleotides matching TRBD2. J lost 5 bases, V lost 6 bases, and 8 bases had no gene match. The CDR3 spans 15 residues. From germline, CDR1 is MGHRA and CDR2 YSYEKL. The CDR3: CASSRPGLADNEQFF. CDR3 nucleotides: TGCGCCAGCAGTCGACCGGGACTAGCCGACAATGAGCAGTTCTTC.

This clone occurred once. This chain connects TRBV7-9 to TRBJ2-2; unclear D gene. The CDR3 has 13 residues. V dropped 1 base and J dropped 6 bases, with 6 bases sitting between them. CDR1 is SEHNR and CDR2 is FQNEAQ in the germline V gene (reference sequence). This CDR3 reads CASSLVGAGELFF. CDR3 coding DNA: TGTGCCAGCAGCTTAGTGGGCGCCGGGGAGCTGTTTTTT.

V and J are TRBV28 and TRBJ1-1; 7 bases fit TRBD1. This CDR3 comprises 15 residues. The J segment lost 1 base and the V segment lost 1 base, leaving 3 bases of the junction unmatched. Germline V gene sequence: CDR1 MDHEN, CDR2 SYDVKM. CDR3 loop: CASSLSGTANTEAFF. The CDR3 DNA follows: TGTGCCAGCAGTTTATCGGGGACAGCGAACACTGAAGCTTTCTTT.

CDR3: CASSAGLAGGYYEQYF. CDR3 DNA: TGTGCCAGTAGTGCGGGACTAGCGGGGGGGTACTACGAGCAGTACTTC. V and J are TRBV19 and TRBJ2-7, with 16 bases fitting TRBD2. Germline V gives CDR1 LNHDA, CDR2 SQIVND (reference sequence). The CDR3 consists of 16 residues. J was trimmed by 3 bases and V by 5 bases; bases with no gene match: 4. Supplemented by reference TRBV19 and TRBJ2-7, the full variable domain reads DGGITQSPKYLFRKEGQNVTLSCEQNLNHDAMYWYRQDPGQGLRLIYYSQIVNDFQKGDIAEGYSVSREKKESFPLTVTSAQKNPTAFYLCASSAGLAGGYYEQYFGPGTRLTVT.

This sequence joins TRBV27 and TRBJ2-7; the match to TRBD1 covers 10 bases. The CDR3 covers 14 residues. The trim removed 5 bases at V and 6 bases at J, leaving 7 bases unmatched. Germline V gene lookup returns CDR1 MNHEY and CDR2 SMNVEV (reference sequence). CDR3 in DNA: TGTGCCAGCAGTCCACGGGACAGGGGAGGCGAGCAGTACTTC. Translating it yields CASSPRDRGGEQYF.

This rearrangement joins TRBV12-5 to TRBJ1-2, with 9 bases lining up with TRBD1. Germline V gene data show CDR1 as LGHNT and CDR2 as FRNRAP. The junction had 10 bases not matched to a gene; V was cut back by 3 bases and J by 8 bases. The CDR3 totals 15 residues. CDR3 loop: CASGLAGTGSVGYTF. CDR3 nucleotides: TGTGCTAGTGGTTTAGCCGGGACAGGGTCTGTCGGCTACACCTTC.

The chain uses TRBV19 and TRBJ2-5; 10 nucleotides align to TRBD1. J lost 7 bases, V lost 5 bases, and 7 bases had no gene match. Germline V gene lookup returns CDR1 LNHDA and CDR2 SQIVND (reference sequence). This CDR3 has 14 amino acids. The CDR3 loop is CASSLTGGSGTQYF. DNA of the CDR3: TGTGCCAGTAGTTTGACAGGGGGCTCGGGGACCCAGTACTTC. The variable domain in full, with the rest retrieved from reference TRBV19 and TRBJ2-5, is DGGITQSPKYLFRKEGQNVTLSCEQNLNHDAMYWYRQDPGQGLRLIYYSQIVNDFQKGDIAEGYSVSREKKESFPLTVTSAQKNPTAFYLCASSLTGGSGTQYFGPGTRLLVL.

Comment on this clone: The same CDR3 arises from other DNA sequences in this sample as well. The chain links TRBV7-9 to TRBJ2-6; D is possibly TRBD2 (5 bases). CDR1 is SEHNR, CDR2 FQNEAQ, per germline (reference sequence). The CDR3 runs to 16 residues. Deletions cut 1 base from V and 0 bases from J, with 7 bases between. For the CDR3, the DNA is TGTGCCAGCAGCTTAGGGCGGGTCTCTGGGGCCAACGTCCTGACTTTC. Translation gives CASSLGRVSGANVLTF.

V and J are TRBV9 and TRBJ2-2; TRBD1 matches 8 bases. Germline V lookup: CDR1 SGDLS, CDR2 YYNGEE. Trimming at V came to 3 bases and at J to 2 bases, leaving 6 bases not matched to a gene. This CDR3 is 16 amino acids long. CDR3 protein: CASSDPTGVNTGELFF. CDR3 nucleotide sequence: TGTGCCAGCAGCGATCCGACAGGGGTTAACACCGGGGAGCTGTTTTTT.

This clone was detected only a few times. The chain is built from TRBV14 and TRBJ2-7, with a weak D call TRBD2 (6 bases). The CDR3 has 15 residues. From germline, CDR1 is SGHDN and CDR2 FVKESK. The germline V and J ends were trimmed by 3 bases and 7 bases, with 19 bases remaining between them. The CDR3 coding sequence is TGTGCCAGCAGCCAGGAAGGGGAGGTCCGTCGGGAGCAGTACTTC. Its translation is CASSQEGEVRREQYF.

The V and J genes are TRBV6-5 and TRBJ1-1, with 10 bases fitting TRBD1. The germline gives CDR1 MNHEY, CDR2 SVGAGI. V dropped 6 bases and J dropped 4; count of bases not matched to a gene: 5. The CDR3 loop spans 14 amino acids. Here the CDR3 reads CASRETGGFTEAFF. The CDR3 bases are TGTGCCAGCAGAGAGACAGGGGGCTTCACTGAAGCTTTCTTT.

The chain has TRBV7-3 and TRBJ1-1; D possibly corresponds to TRBD1 (6 bases). This CDR3 contains 16 residues. Per the germline V gene, CDR1 is SGHTA and CDR2 is FQGTGA. V lost 3 bases to trimming and J lost 0 bases, with 14 bases between them. Here the CDR3 reads CASSLRGGAMNTEAFF. In nucleotides, the CDR3 is TGTGCCAGCAGCTTGAGGGGGGGTGCCATGAACACTGAAGCTTTCTTT.